This T cell receptor beta chain was identified in a study of blood T cell repertoires in COVID-19. Overall study: Donors in the United States, Italy and Spain gave samples during acute or convalescent COVID-19.

Authors' processing steps: Amplification with reference gene primers provided the estimates of nucleated cell counts. Profiling relied on immunoSEQ multiplex PCR, and the TCRdb table lists in-frame clones only, not all of them. That table is the source of V, J and clone size, and D and trimming were worked out from the DNA. This table holds around 300,000 clones, approximately 88% found once. Trimming at V came to 4 bases and at J to 4 bases, leaving 5 bases not matched to a gene. The CDR3 is made up of 15 amino acids. Germline V gene sequence: CDR1 MNHEY, CDR2 SVGEGT. In its sample, this clone was seen a few times. Enrolled through a virtual design, the participants were between 18 and 89 years of age and came from fewer than 30 US areas. Cohorts were assigned according to the clinical history that participants reported.

Specimen: PBMCs or T cells enriched from blood (not recorded which). This chain links TRBV6-2 or TRBV6-3 with TRBJ2-3; 10 bases map to TRBD1. This receptor was identified in a woman aged 40 to 50 who had recovered from COVID-19. The CDR3 region is CASSSGQGRPDTQYF. The CDR3 bases are TGTGCCAGCAGTTCGGGACAGGGGCGGCCAGATACGCAGTATTTT.